This TCR beta chain was observed in a study of T cell responses to AZD1222 COVID-19 vaccine. The repertoire was sequenced with immunoSEQ multiplex PCR; TCRdb's copy has only in-frame clones and lacks some. The sample shows 90,000 to 150,000 clones, roughly 90% of them seen only once. The source is an adult in good health. Sequencing used peripheral blood, obtained on day 0 of AZD1222 vaccination.

The CDR3 nucleotides are TGTGCCAGCAGCGCCGGGGGCAATCAGCCCCAGCATTTT. Amino acids: CASSAGGNQPQHF. The chain links TRBV7-2 to TRBJ1-5; D gene ambiguous. From germline, CDR1 is SGHTA and CDR2 FQGNSA. There are 13 residues in the CDR3. Trimming pared 5 bases from V and 2 bases from J, leaving 7 bases between.